Shown below are 32 T cell receptor beta chains from a single sample sequenced in a study of Ad26.COV2.S vaccination and SARS-CoV-2 variants. The treatment: 15 to 20 received Ad26.COV2.S at low or high dose, single or two shots; 5 received placebo; per-sample allocation not given. The study sampled participants on day 63 after the first vaccine or placebo injection. Generated by immunoSEQ multiplex PCR, the TCRdb table keeps only in-frame clones and is missing some. The data contain 250,000 or so clones, roughly nine tenths of them singletons. Source: peripheral blood, taken in a trial of Ad26.COV2.S vaccine versus placebo. Receptor source: a person aged 18-65 years who received the Ad26.COV2.S COVID-19 vaccine or a placebo.

The chain is built from TRBV11-2 and TRBJ2-7, with 9 bases fitting TRBD1. CDR1 and CDR2 from the germline V gene are SGHAT and FQNNGV. The CDR3 is made up of 14 amino acids. The J segment lost 5 bases and the V segment lost 5 bases, leaving 7 bases of the junction unmatched. The CDR3 loop is CASSRDRESDEQYF. The CDR3 bases are TGTGCCAGCAGCAGGGACAGGGAGAGCGACGAGCAGTACTTC.

This chain uses TRBV9 with TRBJ2-7; either TRBD1 or TRBD2 may fit D (5 bases each). The V end was cut by 2 bases, the J end by 1 base, with 10 bases between. Germline CDR1 reads SGDLS; CDR2 reads YYNGEE. The CDR3 contains 14 residues. Here the CDR3 reads CASSVGVGSYEQYF. The CDR3 region has the DNA TGTGCCAGCAGCGTGGGGGTTGGGTCCTACGAGCAGTACTTC.

V and J are TRBV9 and TRBJ2-2; 7 bases are shared with TRBD1. Germline V lookup: CDR1 SGDLS, CDR2 YYNGEE. The length of the CDR3 is 14 residues. V lost 3 bases, J lost 2 bases, and 1 base stayed unmatched. The chain's CDR3 is CASSGQGNTGELFF. The CDR3 DNA follows: TGTGCCAGCAGCGGACAGGGAAACACCGGGGAGCTGTTTTTT.

The chain recombines TRBV19 with TRBJ1-5; maybe TRBD1 (5 bases). The germline V gene has CDR1 LNHDA and CDR2 SQIVND (reference sequence). V was trimmed by 2 bases and J by 6 bases, leaving 17 bases between them. The length of the CDR3 is 16 residues. CDR3 in DNA: TGTGCCAGTAGTATACCGCCGGGGGTGAGGATTCAGCCCCAGCATTTT. This gives the protein CASSIPPGVRIQPQHF.

The chain employs TRBV3-1 (or the pseudogene TRBV3-2) and TRBJ1-1, with D hard to call. The germline V and J ends were trimmed by 2 bases and 1 base, with 5 bases remaining between them. The CDR3 spans 13 residues. Germline CDR1 and CDR2: LGHDT and YNNKEL (reference sequence). The CDR3 region has the DNA TGTGCCAGCAGCCAACTAGAGAACACTGAAGCTTTCTTT. Its translation: CASSQLENTEAFF.

The chain has TRBV19 and TRBJ1-1, with 7 bases lining up with TRBD1. The germline gives CDR1 LNHDA, CDR2 SQIVND (reference sequence). This CDR3 is 16 amino acids long. J lost 0 bases, V lost 7 bases, and 11 bases had no gene match. DNA for the CDR3: TGTGCCAGTACTCATCGAGGGGGCGCGATGAACACTGAAGCTTTCTTT. Amino acids: CASTHRGGAMNTEAFF.

In its sample, this clone was seen once. The rearrangement links TRBV24-1 to TRBJ1-1; TRBD1 matches at 9 bases. The CDR3 extends over 16 amino acids. The J segment lost 3 bases and the V segment lost 3 bases, leaving 7 bases of the junction unmatched. Germline loops: CDR1 KGHDR, CDR2 SFDVKD. The CDR3 coding sequence is TGTGCCACCAGTGATGTCCGGGACAGGGTTGACACTGAAGCTTTCTTT. Amino acids: CATSDVRDRVDTEAFF.

The chain uses TRBV7-9 and TRBJ1-2; TRBD1 matches 8 bases. V was pared by 0 bases and J by 8 bases, with 2 bases of the junction left unmatched. CDR3 length: 13 residues. CDR1 SEHNR and CDR2 FQNEAQ come from the germline V gene (reference sequence). CDR3: CASSLADRDGYTF. As DNA, the CDR3 is TGTGCCAGCAGCTTAGCGGACAGGGACGGCTACACCTTC.

The chain couples TRBV5-1 to TRBJ2-7; D might be TRBD1 (5 bases). Trimming shortened V by 0 bases and J by 4 bases, and 11 bases separated the two germline ends. The CDR3 length is 14 residues. Germline-derived CDR1 and CDR2 are SGHRS and YFSETQ. CDR3 in DNA: TGCGCCAGCAGCTTGGAGGGGTGGACGTACGAGCAGTACTTC. Its translation is CASSLEGWTYEQYF.

The V call is TRBV7-2, the J call TRBJ1-1; D gene ambiguous. Germline CDR1 reads SGHTA; CDR2 reads FQGNSA. The V end was cut by 4 bases, the J end by 1 base, with 10 bases between. The CDR3 is made up of 14 amino acids. In DNA, the CDR3 is TGTGCCAGCAGCTCGCTGGTTGGGAACACTGAAGCTTTCTTT. Translating it yields CASSSLVGNTEAFF.

For the CDR3, the DNA is TGTGCCAGCAGCTTAGGGCGGGGAAAGGCGGGCAGCTCCTACAATGAGCAGTTCTTC. Translating gives CASSLGRGKAGSSYNEQFF. The chain is built from TRBV7-8 and TRBJ2-1; TRBD2 might be the D (6 bases). V shed 1 base and J shed 0 bases, with 19 bases lying between them. CDR1 SGHVS and CDR2 FQNEAQ come from the germline V gene. This CDR3 comprises 19 residues.

V and J are TRBV11-2 and TRBJ2-1; TRBD2 aligns across 7 bases. The CDR3 has 15 amino acids. After removal of 1 base from V and 8 bases from J, the junction contained 8 bases not matched to a gene. The germline gives CDR1 SGHAT, CDR2 FQNNGV. CDR3 amino acids: CASSLGRAGAYEQFF. DNA for the CDR3: TGTGCCAGCAGCTTAGGGAGGGCGGGAGCTTATGAGCAGTTCTTC.

The chain is built from TRBV12-3 or TRBV12-4 and TRBJ1-5, with D maybe TRBD1 (5 bases). V was pared by 8 bases and J by 3 bases, with 11 bases between. The length of the CDR3 is 13 residues. DNA of the CDR3: TGTGCCAGCGGGGACGGAATCAATCAGCCCCAGCATTTT. This translates into CASGDGINQPQHF.

The V and J genes are TRBV19 and TRBJ2-1; 9 bases map to TRBD2. Germline trimming cut 6 bases from V and 8 bases from J; bases unmatched to any gene: 8. In germline, CDR1 is LNHDA, CDR2 SQIVND (reference sequence). This CDR3 region has 14 residues. The chain's CDR3 is CASRSGRRSDEQFF. CDR3 coding DNA: TGTGCCAGTAGGAGCGGGAGGAGGTCCGATGAGCAGTTCTTC.

This clone was counted once. The rearrangement joins TRBV6-2 or TRBV6-3 to TRBJ1-2, with 7 positions matching TRBD1. The germline gives CDR1 MNHEY, CDR2 SVGEGT. The CDR3 sequence is 14 residues long. V shed 2 bases and J 6 bases; nucleotides not matched to a gene: 6. This chain's CDR3 is CASSYGQEQNGYTF. For the CDR3, the DNA is TGTGCCAGCAGTTACGGACAGGAACAGAATGGCTACACCTTC.

The chain joins TRBV6-6 to TRBJ2-6; D ambiguous. Germline V gives CDR1 MNHNY, CDR2 SVGAGI (reference sequence). This CDR3 is 16 amino acids long. V was pared by 2 bases and J by 2 bases, with 10 bases between. CDR3 region: CASSYTLTAGANVLTF. The CDR3 DNA reads as TGTGCCAGCAGTTACACCCTAACGGCTGGGGCCAACGTCCTGACTTTC.

The chain combines TRBV5-6 with TRBJ2-7, with unresolved D. The V and J ends lost 3 bases and 3 bases respectively, with 10 bases between them. Germline CDR1 SGHDT, CDR2 YYEEEE. This CDR3 has 13 residues. The CDR3 bases are TGTGCCAGCAGCTACACGACCGACTACGAGCAGTACGTC. Protein: CASSYTTDYEQYV.

V is TRBV9 and J is TRBJ2-1, with TRBD2 matching over 8 bases. The CDR3 is 15 residues long. The germline CDR1 and CDR2 sequences are SGDLS and YYNGEE. V shed 0 bases and J 4 bases; nucleotides not matched to a gene: 3. The CDR3 DNA reads TGTGCCAGCAGCGTAGCGGGGGGGAAATACAATGAGCAGTTCTTC. Amino acids: CASSVAGGKYNEQFF.

The CDR3 region has the DNA TGTGCCAGCAGTCCGCCCAGGGGTAGAGGAGAGACCCAGTACTTC. Translation gives CASSPPRGRGETQYF. This chain uses TRBV27 with TRBJ2-5; D perhaps matches TRBD1 (6 bases). Germline V gives CDR1 MNHEY, CDR2 SMNVEV (reference sequence). The CDR3 is made up of 15 amino acids. The ends were cut back, 5 bases at V and 4 bases at J, with 17 bases in the middle.

J is TRBJ1-1 and V is TRBV30; D uncertain. Trimming stripped 5 bases from V and 5 bases from J, with 15 bases between. Germline V lookup: CDR1 GTSNPN, CDR2 SVGIG (reference sequence). The CDR3 is made up of 13 amino acids. The CDR3 coding sequence is TGTGCCTGGGATGTGTCTGGGGTGACTGAAGCTTTCTTT. Encoded protein: CAWDVSGVTEAFF.

V is TRBV6-1 and J is TRBJ1-6; the match to TRBD1 covers 10 bases. The CDR3 covers 15 residues. Germline loops: CDR1 MNHNS, CDR2 SASEGT. With 3 bases clipped from V and 7 bases from J, the junction kept 3 bases outside the gene matches. The CDR3 loop reads CASSDQDRGNSPLHF. The CDR3 DNA reads TGTGCCAGCAGTGACCAGGACAGGGGGAATTCACCCCTCCACTTT.

The chain links TRBV3-1 (or the pseudogene TRBV3-2) to TRBJ2-3, with D maybe TRBD2 (5 bases). The germline CDR1 and CDR2 sequences are LGHDT and YNNKEL (reference sequence). Between the trimmed V and J ends, which lost 0 bases and 0 bases, there was a span of 16 bases. The CDR3 is 18 residues long. The CDR3 coding sequence is TGTGCCAGCAGCCAAGAAGATTTGACGTGGACTAGCACAGATACGCAGTATTTT. This gives the protein CASSQEDLTWTSTDTQYF.

This clone was seen a few times. The chain recombines TRBV18 with TRBJ2-1; maybe TRBD2 (5 bases). CDR3 size: 12 residues. The V end was cut by 3 bases, the J end by 9 bases, with 9 bases between. Germline V lookup: CDR1 KGHSH, CDR2 LQKENI. CDR3 sequence reads: CASSPLAGEQFF. The CDR3 DNA reads TGTGCCAGCTCACCGCTAGCTGGTGAGCAGTTCTTC.

This chain links TRBV7-2 with TRBJ2-2, with 8 positions matching TRBD2. Germline CDR1 is SGHTA and CDR2 is FQGNSA. This CDR3 spans 15 amino acids. V lost 7 bases and J lost 5; bases outside the gene matches: 9. The CDR3 here is CASTVGGARTGELFF. The CDR3 region has the DNA TGTGCCAGCACCGTCGGGGGGGCAAGGACCGGGGAGCTGTTTTTT.

The gene calls are TRBV5-1 and TRBJ1-1, with unresolved D. Trimming left V 4 bases short and J 3 bases short, with 4 bases between. The CDR3 sequence is 11 residues long. CDR1 is SGHRS, CDR2 YFSETQ, per germline. DNA for the CDR3: TGCGCCAGCAGCAGGGACACTGAAGCTTTCTTT. Its protein is CASSRDTEAFF.

This clone was detected only a few times. The chain uses TRBV19 and TRBJ1-6; no clear D gene. This CDR3 spans 12 amino acids. The V gene's germline CDR1 is LNHDA and CDR2 SQIVND (reference sequence). Trimming cost V 5 bases and J 7 bases, with 6 bases left between them. CDR3 amino acids: CASSLLNSPLHF. CDR3 in DNA: TGTGCCAGTAGTTTATTAAATTCACCCCTCCACTTT.

The rearrangement links TRBV9 to TRBJ1-3; TRBD1 might be the D (5 bases). V was shortened by 5 bases and J by 7 bases, with 13 bases between the two germline ends. This CDR3 contains 13 residues. Germline-derived CDR1 and CDR2 are SGDLS and YYNGEE. The CDR3 region has the DNA TGTGCCAGCAGGGCCCAGGGCCGGAACACCATATATTTT. Its translation is CASRAQGRNTIYF. Based on the CDR3 plus reference TRBV9 and TRBJ1-3, the full variable domain is DSGVTQTPKHLITATGQRVTLRCSPRSGDLSVYWYQQSLDQGLQFLIQYYNGEERAKGNILERFSAQQFPDLHSELNLSSLELGDSALYFCASRAQGRNTIYFGEGSWLTVV.

This clone was picked up one time. This chain uses TRBV18 with TRBJ1-1, with unresolved D. From germline, CDR1 is KGHSH and CDR2 LQKENI. This CDR3 contains 15 residues. The ends were cut back, 1 base at V and 2 bases at J, with 11 bases in the middle. DNA of the CDR3: TGTGCCAGCTCACCACTTATAGGTACTAACACTGAAGCTTTCTTT. It yields the protein CASSPLIGTNTEAFF.

The CDR3 DNA reads as TGTGCCAGCAGCTCAACTGGGATCGCCGTTGGGACCCAGTACTTC. This codes for CASSSTGIAVGTQYF. The chain has TRBV3-1 (or the pseudogene TRBV3-2) and TRBJ2-5; unclear D gene. There are 15 residues in the CDR3. The V gene lost 5 bases and the J gene lost 7 bases, with 20 bases spanning the gap. Germline-derived CDR1 and CDR2 are LGHDT and YNNKEL (reference sequence).

The table lists this clone with a few counts. The chain uses TRBV6-4 and TRBJ2-1; TRBD1 agrees at 11 bases. The germline V gene has CDR1 MRHNA and CDR2 SNTAGT. CDR3 length equals 16 residues. Trimming cost V 3 bases and J 6 bases; bases outside gene matches: 7. The CDR3 loop reads CASSETPGTGGNEQFF. As DNA, the CDR3 is TGTGCCAGCAGTGAAACCCCCGGGACAGGGGGCAATGAGCAGTTCTTC.

The chain joins TRBV6-2 or TRBV6-3 to TRBJ2-2, with 15 bases that match TRBD2. V lost 4 bases to trimming and J lost 2 bases; unmatched junction nucleotides: 2. CDR3 length: 17 amino acids. CDR1 is MNHEY, CDR2 SVGEGT, per germline. CDR3 in DNA: TGTGCCAGCAGTTGGACTAGCGGGAGGGCAAACACCGGGGAGCTGTTTTTT. Translation: CASSWTSGRANTGELFF.

This sequence joins TRBV18 and TRBJ2-5, with D perhaps TRBD2 (5 bases). Germline CDR1 is KGHSH and CDR2 is LQKENI. V gave up 3 bases and J gave up 4 bases, with 12 bases separating them. The CDR3 sequence is 14 residues long. The chain's CDR3 is CASSPGRSGETQYF. As DNA, the CDR3 is TGTGCCAGCTCACCTGGAAGGAGCGGAGAGACCCAGTACTTC.